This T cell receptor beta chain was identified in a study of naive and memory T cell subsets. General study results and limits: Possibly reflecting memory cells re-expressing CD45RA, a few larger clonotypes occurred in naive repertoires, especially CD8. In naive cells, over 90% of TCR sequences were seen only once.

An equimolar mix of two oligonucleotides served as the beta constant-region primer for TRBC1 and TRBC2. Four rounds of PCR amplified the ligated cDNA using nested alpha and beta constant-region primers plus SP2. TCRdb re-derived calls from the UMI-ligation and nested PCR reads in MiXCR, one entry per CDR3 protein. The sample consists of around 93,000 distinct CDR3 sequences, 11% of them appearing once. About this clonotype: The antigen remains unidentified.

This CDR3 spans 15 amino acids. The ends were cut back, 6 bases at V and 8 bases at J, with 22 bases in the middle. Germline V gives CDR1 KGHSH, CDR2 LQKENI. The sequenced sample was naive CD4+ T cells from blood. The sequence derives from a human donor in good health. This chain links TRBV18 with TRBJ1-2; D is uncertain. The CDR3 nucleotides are TGTGCCAGCTCTTACAACGACGTCCGGGCTGTCGGCTACACCTTC. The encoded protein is CASSYNDVRAVGYTF.